The entry below gives a single T cell receptor (beta chain) sequence along with its context. This sample is part of a study of T-cell reconstitution after alpha-beta-depleted transplantation in children. Unique molecular identifiers were used to barcode this TCRbeta library. TCRdb used MiXCR to reprocess the PCR reads, holding one entry per CDR3 protein. In the table there are about 500,000 distinct CDR3 sequences, over 25% of which are singletons. The germline V gene encodes CDR1 SGDLS and CDR2 YYNGEE. This CDR3 has 17 residues. With V trimmed by 6 bases and J by 5 bases, 12 bases remained unmatched.

The TCR sequence derives from a human donor who donated a stem cell graft to a child with aplastic anemia. The genes are TRBV9 and TRBJ2-1; 12 nucleotides agree with TRBD2. Here the sequenced sample was PBMCs from the stem cell graft donor, taken from the stem cell graft. In DNA form, the CDR3 reads TGTGCCAGCACGCTAGCGGGAGGGCCTCGTACCGACAATGAGCAGTTCTTC. Its translation is CASTLAGGPRTDNEQFF. Looking up the rest from reference TRBV9 and TRBJ2-1 gives the full variable domain: DSGVTQTPKHLITATGQRVTLRCSPRSGDLSVYWYQQSLDQGLQFLIQYYNGEERAKGNILERFSAQQFPDLHSELNLSSLELGDSALYFCASTLAGGPRTDNEQFFGPGTRLTVL.